The source of this TCR beta chain is a study of T cell changes during pregnancy in multiple sclerosis. The repertoire was sequenced with immunoSEQ multiplex PCR; TCRdb's copy has only in-frame clones and lacks some. This table holds fewer than 55,000 clones, 85% to 95% found once. With 1 base removed from V and 7 bases from J, the gap between germline ends came to 5 bases. This CDR3 is 12 amino acids long. Looked up from germline, CDR1 is MGHDK and CDR2 is SYGVNS. This sequence was found in a female donor with multiple sclerosis, enrolled in a pregnancy study. J is TRBJ2-1 and V is TRBV25-1; D gene unclear. Sample: peripheral blood. As DNA, the CDR3 is TGTGCCAGCAGTGAATTTGGGAATGAGCAGTTCTTC. Protein sequence: CASSEFGNEQFF.